This record covers a single T cell receptor (beta chain). This specimen comes from a study of control samples from healthy donors and cancer patients. Using immunoSEQ multiplex PCR, the repertoire was profiled, and TCRdb retains in-frame clones only, with some absent. Of roughly 170,000 clones listed, 80% to 95% are singletons. Sample: blood. This clonotype was obtained from a woman in her thirties or forties in good health.

CDR3 in DNA: TGTGCCAGCAGACCAGGGACAGAGCCTGAAGCTTTCTTT. Amino acid sequence: CASRPGTEPEAFF. The V call is TRBV7-8, the J call TRBJ1-1, with 7 bases lining up with TRBD1. The CDR3 sequence is 13 residues long. With V trimmed by 6 bases and J by 6 bases, 7 bases remained unmatched. Per the germline V gene, CDR1 is SGHVS and CDR2 is FQNEAQ.